The clone carrying this T cell receptor (beta chain) showed up just a few times. Its target is unknown. This record belongs to a study of T cells after yellow fever vaccination. The wider study: Preparation of the low-cell-number fractions used SMART-Seq v4 Ultra Low Input. Study-level results: A small proportion of clonotypes was detected in both the CD4 and CD8 compartments. Weaker, the secondary response peaked sooner, at day 5 versus 15. Most primary-vaccination clones reappeared after the booster (less than 98% CD4, approximately 88% CD8).

One entry per CDR3 protein results from TCRdb running MiXCR on the 5' RACE reads. Of about 340,000 distinct CDR3 sequences listed, 8.7% are singletons. V lost 3 bases and J lost 2, with 11 bases in between. This CDR3 region has 14 residues. The germline gives CDR1 SGHRS, CDR2 YFSETQ. The sequence came from a man aged 18-30 years who received the YFV17D yellow fever vaccine. The specimen comprised PBMCs, sampled on the day of the first yellow fever vaccination. The V gene is TRBV5-1, the J gene TRBJ1-1; D gene unclear. The CDR3 nucleotides read TGCGCCAGCAGCTCAATGAGCCCTAACACTGAAGCTTTCTTT. Translated, it gives CASSSMSPNTEAFF.